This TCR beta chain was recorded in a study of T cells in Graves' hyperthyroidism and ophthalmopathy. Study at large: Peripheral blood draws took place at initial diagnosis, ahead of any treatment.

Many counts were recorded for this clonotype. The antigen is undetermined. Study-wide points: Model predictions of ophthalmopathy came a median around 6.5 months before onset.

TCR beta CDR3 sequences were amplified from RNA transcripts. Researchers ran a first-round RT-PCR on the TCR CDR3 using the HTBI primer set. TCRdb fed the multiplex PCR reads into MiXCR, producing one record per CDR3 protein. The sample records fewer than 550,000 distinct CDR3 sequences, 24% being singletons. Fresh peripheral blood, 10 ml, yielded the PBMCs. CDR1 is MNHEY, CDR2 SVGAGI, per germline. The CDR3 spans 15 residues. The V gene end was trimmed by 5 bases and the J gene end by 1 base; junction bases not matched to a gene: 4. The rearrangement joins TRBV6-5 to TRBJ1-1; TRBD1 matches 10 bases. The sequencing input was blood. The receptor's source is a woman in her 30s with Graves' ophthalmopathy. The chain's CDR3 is CASSSGTGENTEAFF. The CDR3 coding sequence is TGTGCCAGCAGTAGCGGGACAGGGGAGAACACTGAAGCTTTCTTT.